The entry below describes one T cell receptor (beta chain). Its antigen is currently unknown. The data derive from a study of blood T cells in healthy people across ages. Study observations and caveats: Long-lived donors had more naive CD4+ cells and higher diversity than aged donors. Investigators treated diversity estimates from one million T cells as underestimates.

Researchers collected about 9.7 milliliters of peripheral blood from every single donor. Trimming pared 3 bases from V and 0 bases from J, leaving 8 bases between. The CDR3 has 13 residues. Per the germline V gene, CDR1 is SQVTM and CDR2 is ANQGSEA. Through a sample-barcoded 5' primer and a J-beta primer mix, a second PCR was run for roughly 6 to 12 cycles. TCRdb fed the 5' RACE reads into MiXCR, producing one record per CDR3 protein. This table holds 800,000 to 1,000,000 distinct CDR3 sequences, around 48% found once. The source is a man aged 25-45 years in good health. The gene calls are TRBV29-1 and TRBJ1-2; D unclear. Input material: blood. The CDR3 is CSVEDGSNYGYTF. The CDR3 DNA follows: TGCAGCGTTGAGGACGGCTCTAACTATGGCTACACCTTC.